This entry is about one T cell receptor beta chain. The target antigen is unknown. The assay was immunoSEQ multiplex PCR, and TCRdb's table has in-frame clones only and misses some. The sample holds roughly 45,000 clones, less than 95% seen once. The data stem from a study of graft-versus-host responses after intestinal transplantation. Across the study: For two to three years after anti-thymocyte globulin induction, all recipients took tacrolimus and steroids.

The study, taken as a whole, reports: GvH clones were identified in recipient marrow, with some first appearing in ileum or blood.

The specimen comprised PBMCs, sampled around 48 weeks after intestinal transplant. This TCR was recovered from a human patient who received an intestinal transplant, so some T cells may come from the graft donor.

CDR3 sequence: CASSLDYSTGELFF. CDR3 nucleotides: TGTGCCAGCAGCCTGGACTACTCCACCGGGGAGCTGTTTTTT. The chain has TRBV11-3 and TRBJ2-2; TRBD2 is a possible D gene (6 bases). Between the trimmed V and J ends, which lost 5 bases and 4 bases, there was a span of 11 bases. This CDR3 comprises 14 residues. Germline lookup yields CDR1 SGHNT and CDR2 YENEEA.